The 30 T cell receptor beta chains below were found in one sample sequenced in a study of blood T cell repertoires in COVID-19. This table comes from immunoSEQ multiplex PCR, and its TCRdb copy is limited to in-frame clones, with some not included. This sample has under 550,000 clones; around 90% occur once, and the top ten carry 0.8% to 1%. Sequenced material: peripheral blood. All receptors come from a man aged 18 to 30 with COVID-19, enrolled during active disease.

The chain is built from TRBV11-2 and TRBJ2-5; possible D gene TRBD2, 6 bases. CDR1 SGHAT and CDR2 FQNNGV come from the germline V gene. This CDR3 has 16 residues. V gave up 2 bases and J gave up 2 bases, with 15 bases separating them. CDR3 residues: CASSLYWGDGQETQYF. The DNA for the CDR3 is TGTGCCAGCAGCTTATATTGGGGGGACGGACAAGAGACCCAGTACTTC. Using reference TRBV11-2 and TRBJ2-5 for the parts outside the CDR3, the full variable domain is EAGVAQSPRYKIIEKRQSVAFWCNPISGHATLYWYQQILGQGPKLLIQFQNNGVVDDSQLPKDRFSAERLKGVDSTLKIQPAKLEDSAVYLCASSLYWGDGQETQYFGPGTRLLVL.

The chain joins TRBV6-5 to TRBJ1-2, with a weak D call TRBD1 (5 bases). The length of the CDR3 is 14 residues. Germline CDR1 and CDR2: MNHEY and SVGAGI. V dropped 5 bases and J dropped 6 bases, with 16 bases sitting between them. The CDR3 DNA is TGTGCCAGCAGTCCCCGCGGGGGTATCGATGGCTACACCTTC. Protein: CASSPRGGIDGYTF.

This chain joins TRBV5-8 and TRBJ2-3; weak D call: TRBD2 (6 bases). Trimming took 2 bases from V and 1 from J, leaving 11 bases between them. CDR3 length: 15 residues. Germline V gives CDR1 SGHTS, CDR2 YDEGEE. The CDR3 region has the DNA TGTGCCAGCAGCTTCTTGGGGGAGGGCACAGATACGCAGTATTTT. It is translated as CASSFLGEGTDTQYF.

The V call is TRBV5-4, the J call TRBJ2-2; D perhaps matches TRBD1 (6 bases). The CDR3 runs 13 residues. Trimming left V 0 bases short and J 7 bases short, with 7 bases between. CDR1 SGHNT and CDR2 YYREEE come from the germline V gene (reference sequence). The CDR3 is CASSLAGDGELFF. The CDR3 DNA reads as TGTGCCAGCAGCTTGGCAGGGGACGGGGAGCTGTTTTTT. Full variable domain (outside the CDR3, taken from reference TRBV5-4 and TRBJ2-2): ETGVTQSPTHLIKTRGQQVTLRCSSQSGHNTVSWYQQALGQGPQFIFQYYREEENGRGNFPPRFSGLQFPNYSSELNVNALELDDSALYLCASSLAGDGELFFGEGSRLTVL.

The V gene is TRBV6-6, the J gene TRBJ1-1; D uncertain. This CDR3 is built from 13 residues. Germline V CDR1 and CDR2: MNHNY, SVGAGI (reference sequence). With 6 bases removed from V and 8 bases from J, the gap between germline ends came to 16 bases. The DNA of the CDR3 is TGTGCCAGCAGGTCCGGACCGAGCGGCGAAGCTTTCTTT. Residues: CASRSGPSGEAFF.

The chain joins TRBV3-1 (or the pseudogene TRBV3-2) to TRBJ1-1, with 7 bases identical to TRBD1. CDR1 and CDR2 from the germline V gene are LGHDT and YNNKEL (reference sequence). With 0 bases clipped from V and 1 base from J, the junction kept 2 bases outside the gene matches. The CDR3 sequence is 15 residues long. The CDR3 is CASSQDRTGNTEAFF. For the CDR3, the DNA is TGTGCCAGCAGCCAAGATAGGACAGGGAACACTGAAGCTTTCTTT.

V and J are TRBV5-6 and TRBJ2-7; 15 bases are a match to TRBD2. Germline V gives CDR1 SGHDT, CDR2 YYEEEE. With 4 bases clipped from V and 3 bases from J, the junction kept 8 bases outside the gene matches. This CDR3 comprises 17 residues. Here the CDR3 DNA reads TGTGCCAGCAGCCCGGCAGGGACTAGCGGGGGGTTCTACGAGCAGTACTTC. As protein: CASSPAGTSGGFYEQYF.

The V gene is TRBV4-1, the J gene TRBJ2-6, with 10 bases lining up with TRBD2. This CDR3 comprises 21 residues. The germline CDR1 and CDR2 sequences are MGHRA and YSYEKL. V was pared by 0 bases and J by 1 base, with 12 bases of the junction left unmatched. CDR3 DNA: TGCGCCAGCAGCCAAGATCTAACTAGCGGGACCTGGGGATCTGGGGCCAACGTCCTGACTTTC. Its translation is CASSQDLTSGTWGSGANVLTF.

This clone occurred a few times. The genes are TRBV29-1 and TRBJ2-7, with D uncertain. CDR3 length: 11 amino acids. Germline V CDR1 and CDR2: SQVTM, ANQGSEA. V lost 5 bases and J 4 bases, leaving 9 bases between the germline ends. CDR3 sequence: CSVSTDYEQYF. CDR3 DNA: TGCAGCGTTTCTACAGATTACGAGCAGTACTTC.

The rearrangement uses TRBV29-1 and TRBJ1-1; weak D call: TRBD1 (6 bases). CDR1 and CDR2 from the germline V gene are SQVTM and ANQGSEA. This CDR3 region has 13 residues. V lost 3 bases to trimming and J lost 1 base, with 9 bases between them. The CDR3 is CSVEWTENTEAFF. In DNA, the CDR3 is TGCAGCGTTGAGTGGACAGAGAACACTGAAGCTTTCTTT.

This clone was seen once. The chain couples TRBV3-1 (or the pseudogene TRBV3-2) to TRBJ1-3, with D tentatively TRBD1 (5 bases). V was cut by 0 bases and J by 1 base, with 16 bases left in between. Per the germline V gene, CDR1 is LGHDT and CDR2 is YNNKEL (reference sequence). The CDR3 is made up of 18 amino acids. The CDR3 region has the DNA TGTGCCAGCAGCCAAGATCTTGGGGCGTTCCAGTCTGGAAACACCATATATTTT. This encodes CASSQDLGAFQSGNTIYF.

In its sample, this clone was seen once. The chain is built from TRBV13 and TRBJ1-2; the D gene is possibly TRBD1 (6 bases). Germline V gives CDR1 PRHDT, CDR2 FYEKMQ (reference sequence). This CDR3 comprises 13 residues. V was cut by 4 bases and J by 6 bases, with 12 bases left in between. CDR3 sequence: CASSSRGRHGYTF. CDR3 coding DNA: TGTGCCAGCAGCTCCAGGGGCCGGCATGGCTACACCTTC.

This clone occurred once. The chain couples TRBV5-1 to TRBJ2-3; unclear D gene. The CDR3 consists of 14 residues. CDR1 and CDR2 (germline): SGHRS, YFSETQ. V was cut by 2 bases and J by 3 bases, with 10 bases left in between. CDR3 residues: CASSFNRQTDTQYF. For the CDR3, the DNA is TGCGCCAGCAGCTTTAACAGACAAACAGATACGCAGTATTTT.

The chain links TRBV28 to TRBJ2-7; D is uncertain. The V gene lost 2 bases and the J gene lost 1 base, with 6 bases spanning the gap. Germline V gene data show CDR1 as MDHEN and CDR2 as SYDVKM. This CDR3 has 13 residues. The CDR3 loop is CASSLGASYEQYF. In nucleotides, the CDR3 is TGTGCCAGCAGTTTAGGAGCTTCCTACGAGCAGTACTTC.

This sequence joins TRBV2 and TRBJ1-1; 7 bases are shared with TRBD1. With V trimmed by 4 bases and J by 5 bases, 7 bases remained unmatched. The germline gives CDR1 SNHLY, CDR2 FYNNEI. The CDR3 has 14 amino acids. Written as DNA, the CDR3 is TGTGCCAGCAGTGGGCAGGGGGAAGGGACTGAAGCTTTCTTT. Translated, it gives CASSGQGEGTEAFF.

The V call is TRBV9, the J call TRBJ2-2; 7 positions match TRBD1. CDR3 size: 16 residues. Germline lookup yields CDR1 SGDLS and CDR2 YYNGEE. V lost 3 bases, J lost 5 bases, and 10 bases stayed unmatched. The CDR3 coding sequence is TGTGCCAGCAGCGCCCAGACAGGGTGGATAACCGGGGAGCTGTTTTTT. Protein product: CASSAQTGWITGELFF.

This sequence joins TRBV19 and TRBJ2-1; 8 nucleotides agree with TRBD2. V was pared by 4 bases and J by 9 bases, with 11 bases of the junction left unmatched. From germline, CDR1 is LNHDA and CDR2 SQIVND (reference sequence). The CDR3 loop spans 15 amino acids. The CDR3 spells CASSKSSGPRGEQFF. The CDR3 DNA is TGTGCCAGTAGTAAATCTAGCGGGCCCAGGGGTGAGCAGTTCTTC.

The chain carries TRBV19 and TRBJ1-5; D might be TRBD1 (6 bases). Trimming stripped 5 bases from V and 4 bases from J, with 12 bases between. CDR3 length: 14 residues. The germline gives CDR1 LNHDA, CDR2 SQIVND (reference sequence). The CDR3 bases are TGTGCCAGTAGTCCAGGGGTTAGGAATCAGCCCCAGCATTTT. It is translated as CASSPGVRNQPQHF. Complete variable domain (other parts from reference TRBV19 and TRBJ1-5): DGGITQSPKYLFRKEGQNVTLSCEQNLNHDAMYWYRQDPGQGLRLIYYSQIVNDFQKGDIAEGYSVSREKKESFPLTVTSAQKNPTAFYLCASSPGVRNQPQHFGDGTRLSIL.

The chain joins TRBV19 to TRBJ2-1; tentative D call: TRBD2 (6 bases). V was pared by 6 bases and J by 4 bases, with 22 bases between. Germline V gives CDR1 LNHDA, CDR2 SQIVND (reference sequence). This CDR3 spans 17 amino acids. CDR3 region: CASSLGGSVMGYNEQFF. CDR3 DNA sequence: TGTGCCAGTAGCCTGGGGGGTTCTGTAATGGGATACAATGAGCAGTTCTTC.

This sequence joins TRBV9 and TRBJ2-1; 8 bases align to TRBD2. The CDR3 has 15 amino acids. Germline V lookup: CDR1 SGDLS, CDR2 YYNGEE. Unmatched junction bases numbered 7, after V lost 2 bases and J lost 6 bases. The CDR3 region is CASSVENRGGNEQFF. The CDR3 nucleotides are TGTGCCAGCAGCGTGGAAAATCGGGGGGGCAATGAGCAGTTCTTC.

The chain uses TRBV19 and TRBJ2-7, with 9 bases fitting TRBD1. V gave up 5 bases and J gave up 2 bases; unmatched junction bases: 4. The CDR3 sequence is 14 residues long. The V gene's germline CDR1 is LNHDA and CDR2 SQIVND (reference sequence). The CDR3: CASSPGQGAYEQYF. CDR3 DNA: TGTGCCAGTAGTCCGGGACAGGGAGCCTACGAGCAGTACTTC. Filled out from reference TRBV19 and TRBJ2-7, the complete variable domain reads DGGITQSPKYLFRKEGQNVTLSCEQNLNHDAMYWYRQDPGQGLRLIYYSQIVNDFQKGDIAEGYSVSREKKESFPLTVTSAQKNPTAFYLCASSPGQGAYEQYFGPGTRLTVT.

The table lists this clone with a count of one. The chain has TRBV12-3 or TRBV12-4 and TRBJ2-3, with 15 bases matching TRBD2. The CDR3 runs 13 residues. Losses at the gene ends were 10 bases for V and 9 bases for J; bases not matched to a gene: 5. This chain's CDR3 is CATRTSGGATQYF. CDR3 sequence (DNA): TGTGCCACCCGGACTAGCGGGGGGGCCACGCAGTATTTT.

This clone was found once. V gene TRBV6-5 combines with J gene TRBJ1-2, with 8 bases that match TRBD1. The CDR3 has 12 amino acids. J gave up 3 bases and V 6 bases, and 0 bases lay outside the gene matches. Germline CDR1 is MNHEY and CDR2 is SVGAGI. The CDR3 coding sequence is TGTGCCAGCAGCAGGGGGCACTATGGCTACACCTTC. This translates into CASSRGHYGYTF.

CDR3 sequence reads: CASSPRAREKLFF. In DNA, the CDR3 is TGTGCCAGCTCACCACGAGCTCGGGAAAAACTGTTTTTT. The V gene is TRBV18, the J gene TRBJ1-4; D is unresolved. This CDR3 has 13 amino acids. The V gene's germline CDR1 is KGHSH and CDR2 LQKENI. Trimming cost V 1 base and J 8 bases, with 8 bases left between them.

The chain employs TRBV2 and TRBJ2-3; 8 nucleotides line up with TRBD2. With V trimmed by 8 bases and J by 5 bases, 12 bases remained unmatched. The germline gives CDR1 SNHLY, CDR2 FYNNEI. The CDR3 loop spans 15 amino acids. The CDR3 bases are TGTGCCAGCGCCCGTCAAGCGGGGGTAATAGATACGCAGTATTTT. Translation gives CASARQAGVIDTQYF.

The J gene is TRBJ2-3, the V gene TRBV27; possible D gene TRBD1, 5 bases. This CDR3 comprises 14 residues. CDR1 is MNHEY, CDR2 SMNVEV, per germline (reference sequence). The ends were cut back, 6 bases at V and 2 bases at J, with 12 bases in the middle. The CDR3 DNA is TGTGCCAGCAGAACCAGGGTAGACACAGATACGCAGTATTTT. Its protein is CASRTRVDTDTQYF.

The J gene is TRBJ2-7, the V gene TRBV10-3; 14 bases map to TRBD2. The CDR3 totals 18 residues. Germline trimming cut 6 bases from V and 1 base from J; bases unmatched to any gene: 11. In germline, CDR1 is ENHRY, CDR2 SYGVKD. The CDR3 DNA sequence: TGTGCCATCAGCTCGGGACTAGCGGGAGCACGGGGATCCTACGAGCAGTACTTC. Residues: CAISSGLAGARGSYEQYF.

This clone was found once. The gene calls are TRBV7-3 and TRBJ1-1; no definite D call. V gave up 3 bases and J gave up 2 bases, with 7 bases separating them. Germline CDR1 and CDR2: SGHTA and FQGTGA. The CDR3 is 13 residues long. CDR3 region: CASSFGGNTEAFF. As DNA, the CDR3 is TGTGCCAGCAGCTTTGGCGGAAACACTGAAGCTTTCTTT. Drawing the rest from reference TRBV7-3 and TRBJ1-1, the complete variable domain is GAGVSQTPSNKVTEKGKYVELRCDPISGHTALYWYRQSLGQGPEFLIYFQGTGAADDSGLPNDRFFAVRPEGSVSTLKIQRTERGDSAVYLCASSFGGNTEAFFGQGTRLTVV.

The chain recombines TRBV11-2 with TRBJ2-2; D gene ambiguous. Between the trimmed V and J ends, which lost 5 bases and 2 bases, there was a span of 6 bases. Germline-derived CDR1 and CDR2 are SGHAT and FQNNGV. This CDR3 region has 13 residues. The CDR3 nucleotides are TGTGCCAGCAGCCCAACTAACACCGGGGAGCTGTTTTTT. This translates into CASSPTNTGELFF.

This chain joins TRBV6-2 or TRBV6-3 and TRBJ1-6; a weak D match, TRBD1 (6 bases). CDR3 size: 15 residues. V was pared by 0 bases and J by 7 bases, with 10 bases between. Germline V gene sequence: CDR1 MNHEY, CDR2 SVGEGT. The CDR3 DNA follows: TGTGCCAGCAGTTACTCGGGGACAAGGAATTCACCCCTCCACTTT. Its protein is CASSYSGTRNSPLHF.